The clone carrying this TCR beta chain is a singleton in its sample. Specified treatment: about 20 received Ad26.COV2.S at low or high dose, single or two shots; about 5 received placebo; per-sample allocation not given. At day 63 after the first vaccine or placebo injection, samples were drawn. Produced via immunoSEQ multiplex PCR; TCRdb's table is partial and in-frame only. The table includes approximately 480,000 clones, 70% to 90% detected once. This record belongs to a study of Ad26.COV2.S vaccination and SARS-CoV-2 variants. The CDR3 spans 14 residues. CDR1 is LGHDT and CDR2 is YNNKEL in the germline V gene (reference sequence). Trimming left V 4 bases short and J 7 bases short, with 14 bases between.

Source: peripheral blood, taken in a trial of Ad26.COV2.S vaccine versus placebo. The V gene is TRBV3-1 (or the pseudogene TRBV3-2), the J gene TRBJ2-1; D is unresolved. The TCR was taken from a person between 18 and 60 years old who received the Ad26.COV2.S COVID-19 vaccine or a placebo. CDR3 in DNA: TGTGCCAGCAGCCCCTCGGTCTTGGGGAATGAGCAGTTCTTC. This gives the protein CASSPSVLGNEQFF.